Sequencing of this T cell receptor beta chain was carried out in a study of identical twins. Template switching added a universal primer site, and cDNA bore unique molecular identifiers. TCRdb itself ran the 5' RACE reads through MiXCR, one entry per CDR3 protein. The sample has a few hundred thousand distinct CDR3 sequences; nearly 10% are singletons. General study points: Insertions were fewer in abundant cord blood beta clonotypes, whereas memory repertoires showed none of this pattern.

This clonotype was seen ten or more times. The antigen is undetermined. Germline lookup yields CDR1 SGHAT and CDR2 FQNNGV. This CDR3 is built from 17 residues. The V end was cut by 7 bases, the J end by 4 bases, with 23 bases between. This same sample was also part of a study on yellow fever vaccine responses in identical twins. That source adds: Twins' T cell vaccine responses reportedly looked partly convergent, partly personalized.

The rearrangement links TRBV11-2 to TRBJ2-1; D uncertain. The receptor's source is a woman between 18 and 29 years old in good health. Sample: PBMCs. The CDR3 sequence is CASNPRVVPARYNEQFF. The CDR3 DNA is TGTGCCAGCAACCCCCGTGTCGTGCCGGCTAGGTACAATGAGCAGTTCTTC.